Below are 21 T cell receptor beta chains sequenced from a single sample in a study of cytomegalovirus exposure and HLA in healthy donors. The study ran its PCR with 60 Vbeta and 13 Jbeta primers. Here immunoSEQ multiplex PCR was the method, and the copy in TCRdb shows in-frame clones only, minus some. The data show roughly 140,000 clones, with about 75% seen just once and approximately 4% held by the top ten. Sequencing used PBMCs. These receptors all come from a man aged 18 to 29 in good health and CMV-seronegative.

The J gene is TRBJ2-7, the V gene TRBV27; TRBD1 might be the D (6 bases). CDR1 MNHEY and CDR2 SMNVEV come from the germline V gene (reference sequence). The CDR3 extends over 14 amino acids. V was trimmed by 5 bases and J by 1 base, leaving 12 bases between them. CDR3 coding DNA: TGTGCCAGCAGTAGTACAGGGTCATCCTACGAGCAGTACTTC. It encodes CASSSTGSSYEQYF.

CDR3 sequence: CASSSQTGNGSPLHF. The DNA for the CDR3 is TGTGCCAGCAGCTCCCAGACCGGGAATGGTTCACCCCTCCACTTT. This sequence joins TRBV7-2 and TRBJ1-6; D not resolved. The CDR3 contains 15 residues. Trimming stripped 4 bases from V and 9 bases from J, with 16 bases between. The germline CDR1 and CDR2 sequences are SGHTA and FQGNSA.

V is TRBV6-6 and J is TRBJ1-2; 9 nucleotides agree with TRBD1. The germline V gene encodes CDR1 MNHNY and CDR2 SVGAGI (reference sequence). The CDR3 extends over 15 amino acids. V was clipped by 7 bases and J by 3 bases; unmatched bases: 9. The DNA for the CDR3 is TGTGCCAGCACGACAGGCAGGGACAGGGACTATGGCTACACCTTC. Protein: CASTTGRDRDYGYTF.

A single count supports this clone. V usage is TRBV19 and J usage is TRBJ2-7; tentative D call: TRBD1 (5 bases). Germline V CDR1 and CDR2: LNHDA, SQIVND (reference sequence). There are 14 residues in the CDR3. V was shortened by 3 bases and J by 0 bases, with 9 bases between the two germline ends. The CDR3 loop is CASSIEQASYEQYF. For the CDR3, the DNA is TGTGCCAGTAGTATTGAACAGGCCTCCTACGAGCAGTACTTC.

The chain is built from TRBV5-1 and TRBJ2-2; D may be TRBD2 (7 bases). The CDR3 totals 15 residues. Germline CDR1 is SGHRS and CDR2 is YFSETQ. The ends were cut back, 2 bases at V and 5 bases at J, with 13 bases in the middle. The CDR3 region is CASSFGGPGTGELFF. Written as DNA, the CDR3 is TGCGCCAGCAGCTTCGGGGGGCCGGGGACCGGGGAGCTGTTTTTT.

The chain employs TRBV6-1 and TRBJ2-1; D remains unclear. The CDR3 has 14 residues. Per germline, CDR1 MNHNS and CDR2 SASEGT. Trimming shortened V by 4 bases and J by 5 bases, and 12 bases separated the two germline ends. CDR3 amino acids: CASSAQRLDNEQFF. CDR3 nucleotides: TGTGCCAGCAGTGCCCAGCGTCTGGACAATGAGCAGTTCTTC.

Comments on this clone: Within the sample, other DNA sequences also encode this same CDR3. V is TRBV7-9 and J is TRBJ1-1; D gene unclear. The germline V gene has CDR1 SEHNR and CDR2 FQNEAQ (reference sequence). The CDR3 extends over 13 amino acids. V gave up 1 base and J gave up 1 base, with 4 bases separating them. CDR3 nucleotide sequence: TGTGCCAGCAGCTTAGGGCAGAACACTGAAGCTTTCTTT. Its translation is CASSLGQNTEAFF.

The chain joins TRBV30 to TRBJ2-5; 13 nucleotides agree with TRBD2. The germline V gene encodes CDR1 GTSNPN and CDR2 SVGIG (reference sequence). CDR3 length equals 16 residues. V shed 3 bases and J 0 bases; nucleotides not matched to a gene: 4. CDR3 DNA: TGTGCCTGGAGGGGACTAGCGGGGAACTACCAAGAGACCCAGTACTTC. This translates into CAWRGLAGNYQETQYF.

The V gene is TRBV4-1, the J gene TRBJ2-7; the D gene is possibly TRBD2 (5 bases). This CDR3 region has 14 residues. The V gene lost 1 base and the J gene lost 4 bases, with 11 bases spanning the gap. The germline V gene has CDR1 MGHRA and CDR2 YSYEKL. CDR3 residues: CASSQGWTGYEQYF. CDR3 DNA: TGCGCCAGCAGCCAAGGGTGGACGGGGTACGAGCAGTACTTC.

V gene TRBV11-2 combines with J gene TRBJ2-1; 10 bases map to TRBD2. CDR1 is SGHAT and CDR2 is FQNNGV in the germline V gene. This CDR3 is 15 amino acids long. With 6 bases clipped from V and 3 bases from J, the junction kept 5 bases outside the gene matches. The CDR3 DNA is TGTGCCAGCAGTCGAAGGACTAGCGGCTACAATGAGCAGTTCTTC. This sequence encodes CASSRRTSGYNEQFF.

The J gene is TRBJ2-3, the V gene TRBV18; TRBD1 might be the D (6 bases). The CDR3 length is 14 residues. With 6 bases removed from V and 3 bases from J, the gap between germline ends came to 13 bases. Germline V gives CDR1 KGHSH, CDR2 LQKENI. The CDR3 spells CASSSSQGTDTQYF. The CDR3, as DNA: TGTGCCAGCTCTTCTAGTCAGGGGACAGATACGCAGTATTTT. Using reference TRBV18 and TRBJ2-3 for the parts outside the CDR3, the full variable domain is NAGVMQNPRHLVRRRGQEARLRCSPMKGHSHVYWYRQLPEEGLKFMVYLQKENIIDESGMPKERFSAEFPKEGPSILRIQQVVRGDSAAYFCASSSSQGTDTQYFGPGTRLTVL.

The chain links TRBV28 to TRBJ1-1, with D perhaps matching TRBD1 (6 bases). V was trimmed by 7 bases and J by 0 bases, leaving 15 bases between them. Germline assignment: CDR1 MDHEN and CDR2 SYDVKM. The CDR3 sequence is 15 residues long. CDR3 sequence reads: CASTSPGGLNTEAFF. CDR3 DNA: TGTGCCAGCACCTCCCCGGGGGGCCTGAACACTGAAGCTTTCTTT.

A few counts support this clone. The genes are TRBV7-2 and TRBJ2-5; 10 positions match TRBD2. Germline CDR1 reads SGHTA; CDR2 reads FQGNSA. V dropped 2 bases and J dropped 2; count of bases not matched to a gene: 2. The CDR3 consists of 15 residues. The CDR3 loop reads CASSLSSGGQETQYF. CDR3 DNA: TGTGCCAGCAGCTTATCTAGCGGGGGACAAGAGACCCAGTACTTC.

There are a few counts of this clone. The V gene is TRBV2, the J gene TRBJ1-1, with 7 bases lining up with TRBD1. Germline V CDR1 and CDR2: SNHLY, FYNNEI. The CDR3 is 16 amino acids. Germline trimming cut 1 base from V and 3 bases from J; bases unmatched to any gene: 8. DNA of the CDR3: TGTGCCAGCAGTGAAGGGCTCTATCAGGGGGACACTGAAGCTTTCTTT. This translates into CASSEGLYQGDTEAFF.

V and J are TRBV19 and TRBJ2-7, with 9 bases fitting TRBD1. The V and J ends lost 10 bases and 1 base, in that order; junction bases with no gene match: 5. Germline V lookup: CDR1 LNHDA, CDR2 SQIVND (reference sequence). The length of the CDR3 is 13 residues. The chain's CDR3 is CATAGTGSYEQYF. The CDR3 DNA sequence: TGTGCCACCGCCGGGACAGGGTCCTACGAGCAGTACTTC.

V is TRBV7-2 and J is TRBJ2-1; D perhaps matches TRBD1 (6 bases). V was cut by 5 bases and J by 2 bases, with 13 bases left in between. The CDR3 loop spans 15 amino acids. Looked up from germline, CDR1 is SGHTA and CDR2 is FQGNSA. The DNA of the CDR3 is TGTGCCAGCAGCCCCGGGACACAGACCTACAATGAGCAGTTCTTC. It specifies CASSPGTQTYNEQFF.

This clone has more than one count but fewer than ten. The chain links TRBV11-3 to TRBJ2-3; the match to TRBD1 covers 8 bases. The CDR3 is made up of 16 amino acids. J lost 1 base, V lost 5 bases, and 8 bases had no gene match. The germline gives CDR1 SGHNT, CDR2 YENEEA. The CDR3 nucleotides read TGTGCCAGCAGCGGCCAGGGGGCGCGGGGCACAGATACGCAGTATTTT. Translating gives CASSGQGARGTDTQYF.

The V and J genes are TRBV2 and TRBJ1-3, with D possibly matching TRBD1 (6 bases). The V gene lost 5 bases and the J gene lost 4 bases, with 18 bases spanning the gap. CDR1 and CDR2 (germline): SNHLY, FYNNEI. CDR3 length: 16 amino acids. The CDR3 DNA follows: TGTGCCAGCAGTTCGATACCGGGACACATGGGAAACACCATATATTTT. This translates into CASSSIPGHMGNTIYF.

The V call is TRBV7-6, the J call TRBJ2-7, with 9 positions matching TRBD1. From germline, CDR1 is SGHVS and CDR2 FNYEAQ. The CDR3 has 14 residues. The junction had 0 bases not matched to a gene; V was cut back by 3 bases and J by 0 bases. For the CDR3, the DNA is TGTGCCAGCAGCTTGGACAGGGGCTCCTACGAGCAGTACTTC. Translation gives CASSLDRGSYEQYF.

This clone appeared a single time. The chain joins TRBV27 to TRBJ1-5; D gene uncertain. CDR3 size: 15 residues. V was cut by 5 bases and J by 4 bases, with 15 bases left in between. Germline V CDR1 and CDR2: MNHEY, SMNVEV (reference sequence). CDR3 sequence (DNA): TGTGCCAGCAGTACCCCGGGGAGTAGGAATCAGCCCCAGCATTTT. Protein: CASSTPGSRNQPQHF.

CDR3 DNA sequence: TGTGCCAGCAGCGTGGCTAGCGGGAGTGCTTTGTACGAGCAGTACTTC. The encoded protein is CASSVASGSALYEQYF. The rearrangement joins TRBV7-2 to TRBJ2-7; 10 nucleotides match TRBD2. The length of the CDR3 is 16 residues. V trimming: 5 bases; J trimming: 4 bases; junction bases outside the gene matches: 11. Germline CDR1 is SGHTA and CDR2 is FQGNSA.